The 20 T cell receptor beta chains below were found in one sample sequenced in a study of control samples from healthy donors and cancer patients. Repertoires were generated with immunoSEQ multiplex PCR, while TCRdb's copy carries only in-frame clones and drops some. The sample records 80,000 to 100,000 clones, 80% to 95% being singletons. Sequenced input: blood. Receptors were obtained from a human donor in good health. The donor label of this sample is uncertain.

This chain uses TRBV19 with TRBJ1-1; D remains unclear. V was pared by 3 bases and J by 1 base, with 12 bases between. The germline V gene encodes CDR1 LNHDA and CDR2 SQIVND (reference sequence). This CDR3 has 15 amino acids. The DNA for the CDR3 is TGTGCCAGTAGTATTATGTACAGAAAGAACACTGAAGCTTTCTTT. Its translation is CASSIMYRKNTEAFF.

The chain uses TRBV6-1 and TRBJ2-3; tentative D call: TRBD1 (6 bases). CDR3 length equals 17 residues. CDR1 is MNHNS, CDR2 SASEGT, per germline. V was pared by 2 bases and J by 2 bases, with 17 bases between. The CDR3 region has the DNA TGTGCCAGCAGTGAAAAAGTTTGGGCAGGGGACACAGATACGCAGTATTTT. Translation: CASSEKVWAGDTDTQYF.

This clone showed up just a few times. For the CDR3, the DNA is TGTGCCAGCAGCCGGGACACCAATCAGCCCCAGCATTTT. This translates into CASSRDTNQPQHF. This chain joins TRBV2 and TRBJ1-5; D may be TRBD1 (6 bases). Deletions cut 6 bases from V and 3 bases from J, with 9 bases between. The CDR3 loop spans 13 amino acids. Germline lookup yields CDR1 SNHLY and CDR2 FYNNEI.

The chain uses TRBV5-1 and TRBJ2-1; 14 nucleotides agree with TRBD2. V trimming: 3 bases; J trimming: 10 bases; junction bases outside the gene matches: 9. Germline assignment: CDR1 SGHRS and CDR2 YFSETQ. The length of the CDR3 is 16 residues. CDR3 residues: CASSSGGTSGGEEQFF. The CDR3 DNA is TGCGCCAGCAGCTCTGGCGGGACTAGCGGGGGAGAAGAGCAGTTCTTC.

The rearrangement links TRBV11-2 to TRBJ2-7, with 7 nucleotides matching TRBD1. CDR3 size: 17 residues. V lost 2 bases and J lost 1; bases outside the gene matches: 11. Germline lookup yields CDR1 SGHAT and CDR2 FQNNGV. The CDR3 protein is CASSLYGSGGVSYEQYF. The DNA of the CDR3 is TGTGCCAGCAGCTTATATGGCTCAGGGGGAGTTTCCTACGAGCAGTACTTC.

The chain has TRBV5-1 and TRBJ1-6, with TRBD1 matching 9 bases. The CDR3 sequence is 16 residues long. CDR1 SGHRS and CDR2 YFSETQ come from the germline V gene. V shed 1 base, J shed 8 bases, and the junction held 7 bases outside the gene matches. The CDR3 DNA follows: TGCGCCAGCAGCTTGCGACAGGGGGGAAATGATTCACCCCTCCACTTT. Translated, it gives CASSLRQGGNDSPLHF.

The chain joins TRBV5-1 to TRBJ2-5; possibly TRBD2 for D (7 bases). CDR1 and CDR2 from the germline V gene are SGHRS and YFSETQ. The CDR3 loop spans 15 amino acids. Trimming shortened V by 0 bases and J by 4 bases, and 13 bases separated the two germline ends. The CDR3 nucleotides read TGCGCCAGCAGCTTGGCGGGGGGCTATGGAGAGACCCAGTACTTC. Protein: CASSLAGGYGETQYF.

The CDR3 sequence is CASSLGTGRDGYTF. The CDR3 DNA reads TGTGCCAGCAGCTTGGGTACGGGTAGGGATGGCTACACCTTC. The chain carries TRBV7-8 and TRBJ1-2; D not certain. The CDR3 runs 14 residues. Germline V CDR1 and CDR2: SGHVS, FQNEAQ. The V gene lost 3 bases and the J gene lost 6 bases, with 14 bases spanning the gap. Together with reference TRBV7-8 and TRBJ1-2, the CDR3 gives the full variable domain: GAGVSQSPRYKVAKRGQDVALRCDPISGHVSLFWYQQALGQGPEFLTYFQNEAQLDKSGLPSDRFFAERPEGSVSTLKIQRTQQEDSAVYLCASSLGTGRDGYTFGSGTRLTVV.

This clone was seen just once. The chain combines TRBV9 with TRBJ2-2; D is unclear. The germline CDR1 and CDR2 sequences are SGDLS and YYNGEE. This CDR3 is built from 14 residues. Trimming took 4 bases from V and 6 from J, leaving 13 bases between them. This CDR3 is CASSIPPGSGELFF. DNA for the CDR3: TGTGCCAGCAGCATTCCCCCGGGTTCCGGGGAGCTGTTTTTT. Complete variable domain (other parts from reference TRBV9 and TRBJ2-2): DSGVTQTPKHLITATGQRVTLRCSPRSGDLSVYWYQQSLDQGLQFLIQYYNGEERAKGNILERFSAQQFPDLHSELNLSSLELGDSALYFCASSIPPGSGELFFGEGSRLTVL.

V is TRBV7-8 and J is TRBJ1-4; TRBD1 agrees at 9 bases. This CDR3 contains 17 residues. The V gene's germline CDR1 is SGHVS and CDR2 FQNEAQ. V trimming: 1 base; J trimming: 8 bases; junction bases outside the gene matches: 11. The CDR3 DNA follows: TGTGCCAGCAGCTTAGTCCCTACAGGGGGCAGTCGGGAAAAACTGTTTTTT. Translated: CASSLVPTGGSREKLFF.

In the case of this clone: Different DNA sequences within this sample yield the same CDR3. The chain uses TRBV3-1 (or the pseudogene TRBV3-2) and TRBJ1-1; weak D call: TRBD1 (6 bases). V shed 4 bases and J shed 4 bases, with 10 bases lying between them. The germline V gene has CDR1 LGHDT and CDR2 YNNKEL (reference sequence). This CDR3 contains 13 residues. The CDR3 loop is CASSLRGGTEAFF. In DNA form, the CDR3 reads TGTGCCAGCAGCCTCAGGGGAGGCACTGAAGCTTTCTTT.

The chain links TRBV29-1 to TRBJ2-1, with 10 bases fitting TRBD1. The germline V gene encodes CDR1 SQVTM and CDR2 ANQGSEA. The CDR3 sequence is 12 residues long. The junction had 1 base not matched to a gene; V was cut back by 5 bases and J by 6 bases. CDR3 in DNA: TGCAGCGTTCGGACAGGGGGCAATGAGCAGTTCTTC. This gives the protein CSVRTGGNEQFF.

The count of this clone is one. The chain is built from TRBV30 and TRBJ1-5; 7 nucleotides agree with TRBD1. Germline V gene lookup returns CDR1 GTSNPN and CDR2 SVGIG (reference sequence). The CDR3 spans 15 residues. Unmatched junction bases numbered 10, after V lost 5 bases and J lost 3 bases. CDR3 in DNA: TGTGCCTGGTCCCGAACGGGACAGCCCAATCAGCCCCAGCATTTT. It codes for CAWSRTGQPNQPQHF.

This chain joins TRBV5-1 and TRBJ1-1; TRBD1 matches at 7 bases. This CDR3 region has 17 residues. V was clipped by 4 bases and J by 4 bases; unmatched bases: 16. The germline V gene encodes CDR1 SGHRS and CDR2 YFSETQ. CDR3 bases: TGCGCCAGCAGCCAGGGGGTCGGTTCGGGACGTTTCACTGAAGCTTTCTTT. Translating it yields CASSQGVGSGRFTEAFF.

The chain carries TRBV14 and TRBJ2-7, with 7 bases fitting TRBD2. The germline V gene encodes CDR1 SGHDN and CDR2 FVKESK. J was trimmed by 5 bases and V by 1 base; bases with no gene match: 17. CDR3 length equals 18 residues. The CDR3 bases are TGTGCCAGCAGCCAAGTGGGGGGTGCGGCGGGGGAGGTGGACGAGCAGTACTTC. It translates to CASSQVGGAAGEVDEQYF.

The chain joins TRBV18 to TRBJ2-3; D gene unclear. The germline V and J ends were trimmed by 3 bases and 6 bases, with 7 bases remaining between them. The CDR3 consists of 12 residues. Germline-derived CDR1 and CDR2 are KGHSH and LQKENI. CDR3 coding DNA: TGTGCCAGCTCACCCAGTATGGATACGCAGTATTTT. Translating gives CASSPSMDTQYF. The variable domain in full, with the rest retrieved from reference TRBV18 and TRBJ2-3, is NAGVMQNPRHLVRRRGQEARLRCSPMKGHSHVYWYRQLPEEGLKFMVYLQKENIIDESGMPKERFSAEFPKEGPSILRIQQVVRGDSAAYFCASSPSMDTQYFGPGTRLTVL.

J is TRBJ1-6 and V is TRBV7-8, with D perhaps matching TRBD1 (5 bases). The CDR3 covers 15 residues. From germline, CDR1 is SGHVS and CDR2 FQNEAQ. Trimming stripped 3 bases from V and 3 bases from J, with 9 bases between. Here the CDR3 reads CASSFGADYNSPLHF. The CDR3 DNA reads TGTGCCAGCAGCTTTGGGGCAGACTATAATTCACCCCTCCACTTT.

Regarding this clone: This sample also contains other DNA sequences that code for the same CDR3. The genes are TRBV3-1 (or the pseudogene TRBV3-2) and TRBJ2-7, with unresolved D. Germline CDR1 LGHDT, CDR2 YNNKEL (reference sequence). The V gene lost 2 bases and the J gene lost 1 base, with 0 bases spanning the gap. The CDR3 is made up of 11 amino acids. DNA for the CDR3: TGTGCCAGCAGCCAATCCTACGAGCAGTACTTC. Translated: CASSQSYEQYF.

This chain links TRBV19 with TRBJ1-2; D may be TRBD1 (5 bases). This CDR3 is built from 14 residues. V shed 6 bases and J shed 5 bases, with 16 bases lying between them. CDR1 is LNHDA, CDR2 SQIVND, per germline (reference sequence). The CDR3 loop is CASSPDSGKYGYTF. As DNA, the CDR3 is TGTGCCAGTAGCCCCGATTCAGGGAAGTATGGCTACACCTTC.

V gene TRBV10-3 combines with J gene TRBJ2-2, with a weak D call TRBD2 (5 bases). The V end lost 0 bases, the J end lost 3 bases, and 14 bases lay between the germline ends. Germline V gives CDR1 ENHRY, CDR2 SYGVKD. This CDR3 comprises 17 residues. CDR3 sequence reads: CAISESGERLHTGELFF. As DNA, the CDR3 is TGTGCCATCAGTGAGTCCGGGGAGCGGCTACACACCGGGGAGCTGTTTTTT.